This T cell receptor beta chain derives from a study of CD8 T cells in Susac syndrome. Reverse transcription used about 0.45 to 1 ug RNA and random hexamers. It was immunoSEQ multiplex PCR that amplified TCR beta CDR3 across 54 Vbeta and 13 Jbeta. TCRdb re-called the immunoSEQ multiplex PCR reads through MiXCR, storing one row per CDR3 protein. The sample includes 95,000 to 150,000 distinct CDR3 sequences, 94% of them seen just once. Per germline, CDR1 KGHSH and CDR2 LQKENI. J lost 1 base, V lost 4 bases, and 5 bases had no gene match. This CDR3 spans 17 amino acids. CD8+ and CD4+ T cells taken from blood had their TCR beta sequenced.

The TCR comes from a human donor in good health. The chain is built from TRBV18 and TRBJ2-2; 11 bases match TRBD2. Sequencing was done on a sample of CD4+ T cells from PBMCs. CDR3 amino acids: CASSQRLAGQNTGELFF. DNA for the CDR3: TGTGCCAGCTCACAACGACTAGCGGGGCAGAACACCGGGGAGCTGTTTTTT.